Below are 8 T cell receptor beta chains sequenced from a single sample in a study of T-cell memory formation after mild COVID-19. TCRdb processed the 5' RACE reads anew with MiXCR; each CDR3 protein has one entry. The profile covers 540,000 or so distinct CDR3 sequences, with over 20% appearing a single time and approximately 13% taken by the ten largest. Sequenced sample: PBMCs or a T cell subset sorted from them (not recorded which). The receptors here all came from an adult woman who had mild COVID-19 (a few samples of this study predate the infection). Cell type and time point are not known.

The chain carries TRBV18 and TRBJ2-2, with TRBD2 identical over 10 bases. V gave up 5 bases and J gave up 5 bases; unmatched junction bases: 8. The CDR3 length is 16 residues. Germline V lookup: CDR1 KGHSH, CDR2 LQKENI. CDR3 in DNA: TGTGCCAGCTCAGCCCCTAGCGGGAGCAATACCGGGGAGCTGTTTTTT. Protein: CASSAPSGSNTGELFF. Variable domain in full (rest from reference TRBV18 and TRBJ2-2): NAGVMQNPRHLVRRRGQEARLRCSPMKGHSHVYWYRQLPEEGLKFMVYLQKENIIDESGMPKERFSAEFPKEGPSILRIQQVVRGDSAAYFCASSAPSGSNTGELFFGEGSRLTVL.

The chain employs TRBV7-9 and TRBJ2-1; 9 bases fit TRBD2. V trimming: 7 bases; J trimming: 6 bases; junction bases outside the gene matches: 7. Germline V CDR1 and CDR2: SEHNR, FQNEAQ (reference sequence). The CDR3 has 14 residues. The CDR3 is CASTRAGGPNEQFF. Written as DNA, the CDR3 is TGTGCCAGCACCCGCGCGGGGGGGCCCAATGAGCAGTTCTTC.

CDR3 sequence reads: CASSPGTSLSYNEQFF. In nucleotides, the CDR3 is TGTGCCAGCAGCCCCGGGACTTCCCTGTCCTACAATGAGCAGTTCTTC. The chain has TRBV7-3 and TRBJ2-1; D might be TRBD2 (6 bases). This CDR3 is built from 16 residues. Germline loops: CDR1 SGHTA, CDR2 FQGTGA. The V end lost 5 bases, the J end lost 1 base, and 15 bases lay between the germline ends.

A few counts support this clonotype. For the CDR3, the DNA is TGTGCCAGCTCACCTCCCGGAGCAGGCGGCGACTATGGCTACACCTTC. This codes for CASSPPGAGGDYGYTF. The rearrangement links TRBV18 to TRBJ1-2; D uncertain. The CDR3 totals 16 residues. The V gene's germline CDR1 is KGHSH and CDR2 LQKENI. V shed 3 bases and J shed 3 bases, with 17 bases lying between them.

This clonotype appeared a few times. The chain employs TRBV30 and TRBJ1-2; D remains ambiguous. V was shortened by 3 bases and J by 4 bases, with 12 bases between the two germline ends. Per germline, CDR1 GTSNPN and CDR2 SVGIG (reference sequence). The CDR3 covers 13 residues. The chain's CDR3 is CAWRTPWGYGYTF. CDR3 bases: TGTGCCTGGAGGACACCGTGGGGCTATGGCTACACCTTC.

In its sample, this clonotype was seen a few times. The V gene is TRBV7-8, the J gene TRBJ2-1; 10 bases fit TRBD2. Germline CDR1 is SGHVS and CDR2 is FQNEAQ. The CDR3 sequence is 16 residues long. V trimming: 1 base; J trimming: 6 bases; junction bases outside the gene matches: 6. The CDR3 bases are TGTGCCAGCAGCTTAGGGCTAGCGGGAGTGGGCAATGAGCAGTTCTTC. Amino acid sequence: CASSLGLAGVGNEQFF.

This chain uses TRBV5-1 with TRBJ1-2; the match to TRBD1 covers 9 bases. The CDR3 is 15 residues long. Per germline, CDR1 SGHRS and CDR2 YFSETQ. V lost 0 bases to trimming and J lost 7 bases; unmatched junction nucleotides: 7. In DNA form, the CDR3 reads TGCGCCAGCAGCTTGGGTTGGACAGGGGTTTCTGGCTACACCTTC. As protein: CASSLGWTGVSGYTF.

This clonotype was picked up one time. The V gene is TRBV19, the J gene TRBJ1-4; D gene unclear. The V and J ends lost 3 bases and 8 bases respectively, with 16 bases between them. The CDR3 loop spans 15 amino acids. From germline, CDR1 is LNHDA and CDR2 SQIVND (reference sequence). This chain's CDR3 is CASSIAGNVREKLFF. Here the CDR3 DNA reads TGTGCCAGTAGTATTGCAGGAAATGTTCGGGAAAAACTGTTTTTT.